These T cell receptor beta chains were read from a single sample in a study of blood T cell repertoires in COVID-19. Sequencing was performed with immunoSEQ multiplex PCR; in TCRdb, only in-frame clones are kept and a portion is missing. This table has about 77,000 clones, about 72% appearing once. The sample taken for sequencing was peripheral blood. These receptors all stem from a man between 65 and 79 years old with active or convalescent COVID-19. Each CDR3 is given with its conserved first and last residue. Fields, in order: clone size, D gene, V gene, J gene, CDR3 protein, CDR3 DNA. D genes are given only for firm matches. Clone sizes are given selectively: once, few, many, or a class where the clone is expanded.

-	-	TRBV30	TRBJ1-4	CAWSVGDGSNEKLFF	TGTGCCTGGAGTGTAGGGGATGGCTCTAATGAAAAACTGTTTTTT
-	-	TRBV4-2	TRBJ2-3	CASSQRDSRADTQYF	TGTGCCAGCAGCCAACGGGATTCCCGGGCAGATACGCAGTATTTT
-	TRBD2	TRBV3-1/TRBV3-2	TRBJ2-2	CASSPLAGGPTGELFF	TGTGCCAGCAGCCCTCTAGCGGGGGGGCCGACCGGGGAGCTGTTTTTT
many	TRBD1	TRBV7-3	TRBJ1-2	CASSLSLGGQAEGYTF	TGTGCCAGCAGCCTAAGTTTGGGTGGACAGGCTGAGGGCTACACCTTC
-	TRBD1	TRBV5-1	TRBJ1-2	CASSLDGTGPSYGYTF	TGCGCCAGCAGCTTGGACGGGACAGGGCCATCCTATGGCTACACCTTC
-	TRBD2	TRBV9	TRBJ2-1	CASSAAGGIDEQFF	TGTGCCAGCAGCGCGGCGGGGGGAATTGATGAGCAGTTCTTC
-	-	TRBV9	TRBJ2-5	CASSVGGEETQYF	TGTGCCAGCAGCGTAGGCGGGGAGGAGACCCAGTACTTC
-	-	TRBV12-3/TRBV12-4	TRBJ1-2	CASSSTGPYGYTF	TGTGCCAGCAGTTCGACAGGACCCTATGGCTACACCTTC
-	TRBD2	TRBV10-1	TRBJ2-3	CASSARLAGNTDTQYF	TGCGCCAGCAGTGCTCGACTAGCGGGGAACACAGATACGCAGTATTTT
few	TRBD1	TRBV6-1	TRBJ2-1	CASSAAQGEYNEQFF	TGTGCCAGCAGTGCAGCCCAGGGGGAGTACAATGAGCAGTTCTTC
few	TRBD1	TRBV5-1	TRBJ2-5	CASRSDRGSETQYF	TGCGCCAGCAGATCGGACAGGGGGTCAGAGACCCAGTACTTC
few	TRBD2	TRBV5-1	TRBJ2-3	CASSLTGGFADTQYF	TGCGCCAGCAGCTTAACGGGGGGTTTCGCAGATACGCAGTATTTT
-	TRBD1	TRBV18	TRBJ2-6	CASSPPGQILSGANVLTF	TGTGCCAGCTCACCTCCGGGACAGATCCTCTCTGGGGCCAACGTCCTGACTTTC
-	-	TRBV28	TRBJ2-5	CASSSPQGGETQYF	TGTGCCAGCAGTTCTCCGCAGGGGGGAGAGACCCAGTACTTC
-	-	TRBV9	TRBJ1-2	CASSALGGFYGYTF	TGTGCCAGCAGCGCCCTGGGGGGGTTCTATGGCTACACCTTC
few	TRBD2	TRBV7-9	TRBJ2-2	CASSPRSGGGNGELFF	TGTGCCAGCAGCCCCCGTAGCGGGGGGGGAAACGGGGAGCTGTTTTTT
-	TRBD1	TRBV28	TRBJ2-7	CASSTAGGEQYF	TGTGCCAGCAGTACCGCAGGGGGCGAGCAGTACTTC
-	-	TRBV5-1	TRBJ2-7	CASSLLPGRTYEQYF	TGCGCCAGCAGCTTACTGCCAGGGAGGACCTACGAGCAGTACTTC
-	TRBD2	TRBV9	TRBJ2-3	CASSESGGLTSDTQYF	TGTGCCAGCAGCGAGAGCGGGGGGCTAACTTCGGATACGCAGTATTTT
-	-	TRBV30	TRBJ1-5	CAWSGTGYQPQHF	TGTGCCTGGAGTGGAACAGGGTATCAGCCCCAGCATTTT
-	TRBD2	TRBV3-1/TRBV3-2	TRBJ2-3	CASSSTSGGSLYFLTSTDTQYF	TGTGCCAGCAGTTCCACTAGCGGGGGGTCTCTTTACTTCCTTACTAGCACAGATACGCAGTATTTT
-	TRBD2	TRBV5-5	TRBJ2-5	CASSILAGLQETQYF	TGTGCCAGCAGCATTCTAGCGGGGCTACAAGAGACCCAGTACTTC
-	-	TRBV9	TRBJ2-2	CASSVEFSTGELFF	TGTGCCAGCAGCGTAGAATTCAGCACCGGGGAGCTGTTTTTT
-	-	TRBV6-2/TRBV6-3	TRBJ1-5	CASSYNEDPQHF	TGTGCCAGCAGTTACAATGAGGATCCCCAGCATTTT
-	TRBD2	TRBV13	TRBJ2-7	CASSLGLAGDYEQYF	TGTGCCAGCAGCTTAGGACTAGCGGGGGATTACGAGCAGTACTTC
-	-	TRBV2	TRBJ1-5	CASSGGVNQPQHF	TGTGCCAGCAGTGGCGGGGTCAATCAGCCCCAGCATTTT
-	TRBD2	TRBV11-1	TRBJ2-2	CASSLFEARGAGELFF	TGTGCCAGCAGCCTATTCGAAGCACGGGGGGCCGGGGAGCTGTTTTTT
-	-	TRBV7-2	TRBJ1-3	CASSPFPTGSGNTIYF	TGTGCCAGCAGCCCCTTCCCAACGGGTTCTGGAAACACCATATATTTT
-	-	TRBV5-4	TRBJ1-2	CASSPPGGLYGYTF	TGTGCCAGCAGCCCGCCGGGGGGACTTTATGGCTACACCTTC
-	TRBD1	TRBV28	TRBJ1-1	CASRSGQGSAEAFF	TGTGCCAGCAGGAGCGGACAGGGTAGTGCTGAAGCTTTCTTT
-	TRBD1	TRBV5-6	TRBJ1-2	CASSWGTGGAAGYTF	TGTGCCAGCAGCTGGGGAACAGGGGGCGCGGCTGGCTACACCTTC
-	TRBD1	TRBV9	TRBJ2-2	CASSANPFDRGETGELFF	TGTGCCAGCAGCGCCAACCCCTTCGACAGGGGGGAAACCGGGGAGCTGTTTTTT
-	TRBD2	TRBV5-1	TRBJ2-3	CASSLVASGSTDTQYF	TGCGCCAGCAGCTTGGTGGCTAGCGGATCCACAGATACGCAGTATTTT
-	-	TRBV3-1/TRBV3-2	TRBJ2-7	CASSHGREYPHEQYF	TGTGCCAGCAGTCACGGCAGGGAATACCCCCACGAGCAGTACTTC
-	TRBD2	TRBV27	TRBJ2-7	CASSSRGGVYEQYF	TGTGCCAGCAGTTCCCGGGGGGGTGTTTACGAGCAGTACTTC
-	-	TRBV27	TRBJ1-1	CASTPGFSEAFF	TGTGCCAGCACCCCGGGTTTCTCTGAAGCTTTCTTT
-	-	TRBV5-4	TRBJ1-5	CASSLSGEGNQPQHF	TGTGCCAGCAGCTTGTCGGGGGAAGGTAATCAGCCCCAGCATTTT
-	TRBD1	TRBV28	TRBJ1-3	CASSTTGAGNTIYF	TGTGCCAGCTCAACCACAGGGGCTGGAAACACCATATATTTT
-	TRBD1	TRBV2	TRBJ2-2	CASSSRTGTGELFF	TGTGCCAGCAGTTCCAGGACAGGTACCGGGGAGCTGTTTTTT
-	-	TRBV29-1	TRBJ2-1	CSVAGSSSYNEQFF	TGCAGCGTTGCAGGCTCCAGCTCCTACAATGAGCAGTTCTTC
-	TRBD2	TRBV6-1	TRBJ2-3	CASSEAGTSGGATDTQYF	TGTGCCAGCAGTGAAGCCGGGACTAGCGGGGGGGCGACAGATACGCAGTATTTT
-	-	TRBV29-1	TRBJ1-2	CSGGGVGYTF	TGCAGCGGAGGAGGGGTTGGCTACACCTTC